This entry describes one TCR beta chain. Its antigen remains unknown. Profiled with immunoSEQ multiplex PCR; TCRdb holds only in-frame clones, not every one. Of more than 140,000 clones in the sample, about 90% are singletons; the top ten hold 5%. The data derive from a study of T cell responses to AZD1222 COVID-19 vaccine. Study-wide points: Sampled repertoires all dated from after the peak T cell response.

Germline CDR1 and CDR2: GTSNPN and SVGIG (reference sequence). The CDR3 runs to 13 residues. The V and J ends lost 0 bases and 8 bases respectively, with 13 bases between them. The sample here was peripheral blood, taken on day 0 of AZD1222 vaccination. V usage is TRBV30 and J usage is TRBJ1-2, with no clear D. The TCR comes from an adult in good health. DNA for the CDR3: TGTGCCTGGAGTGTAGGAAGCGGAGGGGGCTACACCTTC. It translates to CAWSVGSGGGYTF.